One sample yielded the 27 T cell receptor beta chains listed below, sequenced in a study of T cells of healthy individuals. Each CDR3 protein gets one entry after TCRdb re-called the 5' RACE reads with MiXCR. Here the sample spans around 63,000 distinct CDR3 sequences, 15% to 20% being singletons. Source of these receptors: a human donor in good health.

Many counts were recorded for this clonotype. The rearrangement uses TRBV9 and TRBJ1-1; no clear D gene. Trimming shortened V by 0 bases and J by 5 bases, and 8 bases separated the two germline ends. CDR1 is SGDLS, CDR2 YYNGEE, per germline. The length of the CDR3 is 13 residues. The CDR3 DNA sequence: TGTGCCAGCAGCGTAGTGGTGGGGACTGAAGCTTTCTTT. Protein sequence: CASSVVVGTEAFF.

This clonotype turned up a few times. V is TRBV12-5 and J is TRBJ2-2, with D tentatively TRBD2 (5 bases). Germline CDR1 is LGHNT and CDR2 is FRNRAP. V lost 6 bases, J lost 5 bases, and 10 bases lay in between. The CDR3 is 13 amino acids. CDR3 in amino acids: CASGRTETGELFF. The CDR3 nucleotides are TGTGCTAGTGGCCGGACTGAGACCGGGGAGCTGTTTTTT.

This chain uses TRBV19 with TRBJ2-1; 14 bases align to TRBD2. CDR3 length: 17 amino acids. V was pared by 10 bases and J by 4 bases, with 12 bases of the junction left unmatched. CDR1 and CDR2 (germline): LNHDA, SQIVND (reference sequence). The CDR3 loop is CATKPGLAGGTYNEQFF. The CDR3 DNA is TGTGCCACCAAGCCCGGACTAGCGGGGGGAACGTACAATGAGCAGTTCTTC.

The chain joins TRBV24-1 to TRBJ2-3; TRBD2 agrees at 10 bases. The CDR3 is 16 residues long. CDR1 KGHDR and CDR2 SFDVKD come from the germline V gene. After removal of 3 bases from V and 0 bases from J, the junction contained 2 bases not matched to a gene. Here the CDR3 reads CATSDPSGGSTDTQYF. DNA for the CDR3: TGTGCCACCAGTGATCCTAGCGGGGGAAGCACAGATACGCAGTATTTT.

The table lists this clonotype with a few counts. The chain combines TRBV6-5 with TRBJ2-3; D call uncertain. This CDR3 is 14 amino acids long. Germline V CDR1 and CDR2: MNHEY, SVGAGI. Trimming took 0 bases from V and 0 from J, leaving 4 bases between them. CDR3 loop: CASSYSGSTDTQYF. Here the CDR3 DNA reads TGTGCCAGCAGTTACTCGGGGAGCACAGATACGCAGTATTTT.

The J gene is TRBJ2-1, the V gene TRBV29-1; D is undetermined. This CDR3 is 12 amino acids long. V lost 7 bases and J lost 4, with 11 bases in between. From germline, CDR1 is SQVTM and CDR2 ANQGSEA. This CDR3 reads CSATLGYNEQFF. CDR3 DNA: TGCAGCGCGACTTTAGGGTACAATGAGCAGTTCTTC.

This clonotype has a count of ten or more. The chain couples TRBV11-2 to TRBJ2-7, with D perhaps TRBD1 or TRBD2 (5 bases each). CDR1 SGHAT and CDR2 FQNNGV come from the germline V gene. This CDR3 contains 13 residues. V was trimmed by 4 bases and J by 5 bases, leaving 12 bases between them. The CDR3 spells CASSSGPRDEQYF. The CDR3 DNA is TGTGCCAGCAGCTCGGGACCTCGGGACGAGCAGTACTTC.

The chain couples TRBV6-6 to TRBJ2-3, with D tentatively TRBD1 (6 bases). Germline V lookup: CDR1 MNHNY, CDR2 SVGAGI (reference sequence). The CDR3 is 16 residues long. V gave up 3 bases and J gave up 2 bases, with 15 bases separating them. CDR3 protein: CASSYWGPSPTDTQYF. The CDR3 DNA follows: TGTGCCAGCAGTTATTGGGGGCCGAGTCCCACAGATACGCAGTATTTT.

The rearrangement links TRBV27 to TRBJ2-3; a possible D gene is TRBD1 (6 bases). Germline CDR1 is MNHEY and CDR2 is SMNVEV (reference sequence). This CDR3 has 15 amino acids. Between the trimmed V and J ends, which lost 4 bases and 1 base, there was a span of 12 bases. DNA of the CDR3: TGTGCCAGCAGTTCCACGACAGGTCGCACAGATACGCAGTATTTT. Translation: CASSSTTGRTDTQYF.

This clonotype came up many times. This chain connects TRBV15 to TRBJ1-2; D is unresolved. The CDR3 has 14 amino acids. V was clipped by 0 bases and J by 2 bases, with 7 bases between them. CDR1 and CDR2 (germline): LNHNV, YYDKDF (reference sequence). The CDR3 is CATSRDTSNYGYTF. The CDR3 region has the DNA TGTGCCACCAGCAGAGATACAAGCAACTATGGCTACACCTTC.

The chain links TRBV12-3 or TRBV12-4 to TRBJ1-1; D might be TRBD1 (5 bases). Trimming took off 11 bases at V and 3 bases at J, with 16 bases between the two ends. This CDR3 has 13 residues. CDR3 sequence reads: CACRDLGDTEAFF. The CDR3 bases are TGTGCCTGCCGGGACCTTGGGGACACTGAAGCTTTCTTT.

This clonotype turned up a few times. This chain links TRBV12-3 or TRBV12-4 with TRBJ2-4, with TRBD1 identical over 7 bases. This CDR3 spans 13 amino acids. V gave up 6 bases and J gave up 4 bases; unmatched junction bases: 3. CDR3 amino acids: CASSQDRKNIQYF. In DNA, the CDR3 is TGTGCCAGCAGCCAGGACAGGAAAAACATTCAGTACTTC.

The sample holds a few counts of this clonotype. This chain joins TRBV30 and TRBJ1-2; D gene unclear. CDR1 and CDR2 from the germline V gene are GTSNPN and SVGIG (reference sequence). The CDR3 sequence is 14 residues long. V dropped 1 base and J dropped 6 bases, with 15 bases sitting between them. CDR3 region: CAWSAPLRPDGYTF. The CDR3 nucleotides are TGTGCCTGGAGTGCCCCGCTCCGTCCCGATGGCTACACCTTC. Based on the CDR3 plus reference TRBV30 and TRBJ1-2, the full variable domain is SQTIHQWPATLVQPVGSPLSLECTVEGTSNPNLYWYRQAAGRGLQLLFYSVGIGQISSEVPQNLSASRPQDRQFILSSKKLLLSDSGFYLCAWSAPLRPDGYTFGSGTRLTVV.

This chain uses TRBV7-9 with TRBJ2-1; 8 bases line up with TRBD2. The CDR3 contains 17 residues. Germline V gene lookup returns CDR1 SEHNR and CDR2 FQNEAQ (reference sequence). Unmatched junction bases numbered 11, after V lost 2 bases and J lost 5 bases. In nucleotides, the CDR3 is TGTGCCAGCAGCTTAAGCCCTCTAGCGGGCGTGAACAATGAGCAGTTCTTC. It codes for CASSLSPLAGVNNEQFF.

This chain uses TRBV7-3 with TRBJ2-5; possible D gene TRBD2, 5 bases. There are 13 residues in the CDR3. CDR1 is SGHTA, CDR2 FQGTGA, per germline. V gave up 4 bases and J gave up 4 bases, with 10 bases separating them. CDR3 DNA: TGTGCCAGCAGCTCCGCCCGGGGAGAGACCCAGTACTTC. Protein product: CASSSARGETQYF.

The V and J genes are TRBV6-2 or TRBV6-3 and TRBJ2-4; 12 bases align to TRBD2. Germline CDR1 MNHEY, CDR2 SVGEGT. The CDR3 length is 19 residues. V lost 0 bases to trimming and J lost 1 base; unmatched junction nucleotides: 7. CDR3 nucleotides: TGTGCCAGCAGTTACTCGTCTAGCGGGAGGGCCTCGGCCAAAAACATTCAGTACTTC. It translates to CASSYSSSGRASAKNIQYF.

Regarding this clonotype: A read error is possible here, since a much larger clone lies one base away. The chain carries TRBV5-6 and TRBJ2-7, with 8 bases matching TRBD1. This CDR3 is 12 amino acids long. Germline CDR1 SGHDT, CDR2 YYEEEE. The chain's CDR3 is CTSSTGQGEQYF. CDR3 bases: TGTACCAGCAGCACTGGACAGGGCGAGCAGTACTTC.

This clonotype has at least ten counts. The gene calls are TRBV20-1 and TRBJ2-3; D not certain. Germline-derived CDR1 and CDR2 are DFQATT and SNEGSKA (reference sequence). The germline V and J ends were trimmed by 1 base and 1 base, with 15 bases remaining between them. CDR3 length: 16 amino acids. The CDR3 nucleotides read TGCAGTGCTAGAGCTATCTCAGGACGGGGCACAGATACGCAGTATTTT. It yields the protein CSARAISGRGTDTQYF.

This clonotype was counted many times. This chain uses TRBV5-1 with TRBJ1-6, with 9 bases fitting TRBD1. With 4 bases clipped from V and 8 bases from J, the junction kept 13 bases outside the gene matches. This CDR3 is built from 17 residues. The germline gives CDR1 SGHRS, CDR2 YFSETQ. CDR3 in amino acids: CASSLTPGTGRYSPLHF. CDR3 DNA sequence: TGCGCCAGCAGCCTTACCCCCGGGACAGGGCGGTATTCACCCCTCCACTTT.

The chain carries TRBV5-1 and TRBJ1-6, with 9 bases fitting TRBD1. CDR1 is SGHRS and CDR2 is YFSETQ in the germline V gene. V lost 0 bases and J lost 5; bases outside the gene matches: 3. The CDR3 is 16 amino acids. CDR3 nucleotide sequence: TGCGCCAGCAGCTTGGGAGGGACAGGGCATAATTCACCCCTCCACTTT. Translating gives CASSLGGTGHNSPLHF.

The rearrangement links TRBV2 to TRBJ2-7; the D gene is possibly TRBD1 (6 bases). This CDR3 is built from 13 residues. V dropped 7 bases and J dropped 6 bases, with 16 bases sitting between them. Germline V lookup: CDR1 SNHLY, CDR2 FYNNEI. This chain's CDR3 is CASNQDGTIEQYF. The CDR3 coding sequence is TGTGCCAGCAATCAGGACGGGACAATCGAGCAGTACTTC.

This clonotype has only a few counts. The chain uses TRBV14 and TRBJ2-1; D unresolved. Trimming cost V 1 base and J 5 bases, with 6 bases left between them. The CDR3 contains 13 residues. In germline, CDR1 is SGHDN, CDR2 FVKESK. CDR3 loop: CASSQGHNNEQFF. CDR3 sequence (DNA): TGTGCCAGCAGCCAAGGGCATAACAATGAGCAGTTCTTC.

The V and J genes are TRBV18 and TRBJ2-5, with D possibly TRBD1 on 6 matching bases. V lost 1 base, J lost 5 bases, and 11 bases lay in between. Germline CDR1 is KGHSH and CDR2 is LQKENI. The CDR3 spans 14 residues. CDR3 protein: CASSPRDKGETQYF. The CDR3 region has the DNA TGTGCCAGCTCACCACGGGACAAGGGCGAGACCCAGTACTTC.

This clonotype was picked up many times. This chain links TRBV20-1 with TRBJ2-2; D gene uncertain. Looked up from germline, CDR1 is DFQATT and CDR2 is SNEGSKA (reference sequence). This CDR3 has 12 residues. V lost 3 bases and J lost 6, with 8 bases in between. CDR3 residues: CSARLNSGELFF. CDR3 sequence (DNA): TGCAGTGCTAGGTTAAACTCCGGGGAGCTGTTTTTT.

This clonotype was seen more than once but under ten times. The chain employs TRBV20-1 and TRBJ1-5; TRBD1 matches 7 bases. Trimming took 3 bases from V and 0 from J; bases not matched to a gene: 2. The CDR3 sequence is 14 residues long. CDR1 is DFQATT, CDR2 SNEGSKA, per germline (reference sequence). CDR3 residues: CSARGQISNQPQHF. Written as DNA, the CDR3 is TGCAGTGCTAGGGGACAGATTAGCAATCAGCCCCAGCATTTT.

This clonotype was counted between two and nine times. The V gene is TRBV27, the J gene TRBJ1-1; D not resolved. V lost 6 bases to trimming and J lost 1 base, with 9 bases between them. The germline V gene has CDR1 MNHEY and CDR2 SMNVEV (reference sequence). The CDR3 length is 13 residues. The CDR3 spells CASSLGGNTEAFF. The CDR3 DNA reads TGTGCCAGCAGCCTAGGCGGGAACACTGAAGCTTTCTTT.

The rearrangement joins TRBV9 to TRBJ2-1; D call uncertain. Trimming took 2 bases from V and 7 from J, leaving 4 bases between them. CDR3 size: 11 residues. CDR1 SGDLS and CDR2 YYNGEE come from the germline V gene. In DNA, the CDR3 is TGTGCCAGCAGCGTGGATAATGAGCAGTTCTTC. Its protein is CASSVDNEQFF. Based on the CDR3 plus reference TRBV9 and TRBJ2-1, the full variable domain is DSGVTQTPKHLITATGQRVTLRCSPRSGDLSVYWYQQSLDQGLQFLIQYYNGEERAKGNILERFSAQQFPDLHSELNLSSLELGDSALYFCASSVDNEQFFGPGTRLTVL.